Below, 7 T cell receptor beta chains from the same sample are listed, as sequenced in a study of radiotherapy plus CTLA-4 blockade in lung cancer. The repertoire was sequenced with immunoSEQ multiplex PCR; TCRdb's copy has only in-frame clones and lacks some. The data contain tens of thousands of clones, about 85% of them seen just once; the ten biggest clones take up 5.8%. The starting material was peripheral blood, obtained from a patient treated with radiotherapy plus ipilimumab. Source of these receptors: a human donor with non-small cell lung cancer who had stable disease on radiotherapy plus ipilimumab.

The genes are TRBV7-9 and TRBJ2-7, with 11 bases fitting TRBD2. The V and J ends lost 5 bases and 5 bases, in that order; junction bases with no gene match: 11. CDR1 is SEHNR and CDR2 is FQNEAQ in the germline V gene (reference sequence). The CDR3 spans 16 residues. The CDR3 nucleotides read TGTGCCAGCAGCCCCCTTCTAGCGGGAGGAGTCGACGAGCAGTACTTC. Its protein product is CASSPLLAGGVDEQYF. Full variable domain (remainder filled in from reference TRBV7-9 and TRBJ2-7): DTGVSQNPRHKITKRGQNVTFRCDPISEHNRLYWYRQTLGQGPEFLTYFQNEAQLEKSRLLSDRFSAERPKGSFSTLEIQRTEQGDSAMYLCASSPLLAGGVDEQYFGPGTRLTVT.

The V and J genes are TRBV9 and TRBJ2-2; D is possibly TRBD1 (6 bases). The V gene's germline CDR1 is SGDLS and CDR2 YYNGEE. Trimming cost V 0 bases and J 4 bases, with 10 bases left between them. CDR3 size: 15 residues. The CDR3 DNA reads as TGTGCCAGCAGCGTAGACAGGGTCGTCACCGGGGAGCTGTTTTTT. Encoded protein: CASSVDRVVTGELFF.

The rearrangement links TRBV6-1 to TRBJ2-7; D is possibly TRBD1 (6 bases). This CDR3 has 14 amino acids. The ends were cut back, 6 bases at V and 2 bases at J, with 14 bases in the middle. Germline CDR1 MNHNS, CDR2 SASEGT. CDR3 DNA: TGTGCCAGCAGGACCCCAGGACAGCCCTACGAGCAGTACTTC. It encodes CASRTPGQPYEQYF.

The V gene is TRBV7-2, the J gene TRBJ2-3; TRBD2 is a possible D gene (5 bases). CDR1 SGHTA and CDR2 FQGNSA come from the germline V gene. Trimming shortened V by 5 bases and J by 3 bases, and 18 bases separated the two germline ends. The CDR3 is made up of 16 amino acids. In DNA form, the CDR3 reads TGTGCCAGCAGCCGGGGATCTTCCTTGGGGACAGATACGCAGTATTTT. Its protein product is CASSRGSSLGTDTQYF.

A single count supports this clone. The chain joins TRBV9 to TRBJ1-1, with D perhaps TRBD1 (6 bases). Trimming removed 2 bases at V and 5 bases at J, with 13 bases between. CDR1 is SGDLS, CDR2 YYNGEE, per germline. The CDR3 length is 14 residues. For the CDR3, the DNA is TGTGCCAGCAGCGTTGTAGGGGGTGCGACTGAAGCTTTCTTT. It encodes CASSVVGGATEAFF. Full variable domain (outside the CDR3, taken from reference TRBV9 and TRBJ1-1): DSGVTQTPKHLITATGQRVTLRCSPRSGDLSVYWYQQSLDQGLQFLIQYYNGEERAKGNILERFSAQQFPDLHSELNLSSLELGDSALYFCASSVVGGATEAFFGQGTRLTVV.

The chain couples TRBV6-5 to TRBJ2-1; 8 bases are a match to TRBD1. V shed 5 bases, J shed 7 bases, and the junction held 7 bases outside the gene matches. The CDR3 consists of 14 residues. Germline assignment: CDR1 MNHEY and CDR2 SVGAGI. CDR3 nucleotides: TGTGCCAGCAGTAGGACAGGGATGCGGAATGAGCAGTTCTTC. Encoded protein: CASSRTGMRNEQFF.

This chain connects TRBV19 to TRBJ1-5; 9 bases agree with TRBD1. The CDR3 has 13 amino acids. The V gene end was trimmed by 4 bases and the J gene end by 6 bases; junction bases not matched to a gene: 1. Germline CDR1 reads LNHDA; CDR2 reads SQIVND (reference sequence). The DNA of the CDR3 is TGTGCCAGTAGTAAGACAGGGGGTCAGCCCCAGCATTTT. Its protein is CASSKTGGQPQHF.